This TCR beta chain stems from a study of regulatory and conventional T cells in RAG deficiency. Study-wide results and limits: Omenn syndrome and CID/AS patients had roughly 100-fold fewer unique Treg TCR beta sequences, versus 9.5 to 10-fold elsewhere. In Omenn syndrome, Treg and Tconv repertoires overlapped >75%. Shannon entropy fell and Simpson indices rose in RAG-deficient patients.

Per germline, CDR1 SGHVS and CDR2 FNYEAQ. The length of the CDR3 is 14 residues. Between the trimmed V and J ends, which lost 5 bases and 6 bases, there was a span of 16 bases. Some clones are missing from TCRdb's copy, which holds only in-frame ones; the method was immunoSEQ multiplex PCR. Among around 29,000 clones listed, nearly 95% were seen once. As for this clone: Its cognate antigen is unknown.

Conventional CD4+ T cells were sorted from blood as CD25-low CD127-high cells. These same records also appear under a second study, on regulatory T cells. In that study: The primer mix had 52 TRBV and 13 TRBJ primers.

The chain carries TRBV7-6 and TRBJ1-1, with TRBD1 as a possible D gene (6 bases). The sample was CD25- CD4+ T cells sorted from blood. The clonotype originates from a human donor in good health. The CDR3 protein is CASSLQPGVAEAFF. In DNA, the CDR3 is TGTGCCAGCAGCCTCCAACCAGGGGTGGCTGAAGCTTTCTTT. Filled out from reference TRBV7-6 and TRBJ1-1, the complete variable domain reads GAGVSQSPRYKVTKRGQDVALRCDPISGHVSLYWYRQALGQGPEFLTYFNYEAQQDKSGLPNDRFSAERPEGSISTLTIQRTEQRDSAMYRCASSLQPGVAEAFFGQGTRLTVV.